What follows are 21 T cell receptor beta chains derived from one specimen sequenced in a study of cytomegalovirus exposure and HLA in healthy donors. Amplification used 60 Vbeta primers and 13 Jbeta primers. Profiled with immunoSEQ multiplex PCR; TCRdb holds only in-frame clones, not every one. Of roughly 170,000 clones listed, roughly 80% are singletons. Sequencing was performed on PBMCs. The receptors derive from a young man in good health and CMV-seronegative.

This CDR3 reads CASSSWGQTVLNTGNTIYF. CDR3 coding DNA: TGTGCCAGCAGCTCCTGGGGACAGACAGTCTTGAACACTGGAAACACCATATATTTT. This chain uses TRBV7-6 with TRBJ1-3; 7 bases fit TRBD1. The V gene's germline CDR1 is SGHVS and CDR2 FNYEAQ. This CDR3 spans 19 amino acids. Trimming at V came to 4 bases and at J to 2 bases, leaving 17 bases not matched to a gene.

CDR3 nucleotide sequence: TGTGCCATCAGTGAGTTGACAGGGGGTACTGAAGCTTTCTTT. The encoded protein is CAISELTGGTEAFF. The chain links TRBV10-3 to TRBJ1-1; 9 bases are shared with TRBD1. V lost 1 base to trimming and J lost 5 bases; unmatched junction nucleotides: 2. The CDR3 length is 14 residues. Germline values: CDR1 ENHRY, CDR2 SYGVKD.

This CDR3 is CASSPGTGRSLSSSEQYF. For the CDR3, the DNA is TGTGCCAGCTCACCCGGGACAGGACGGAGCCTATCGTCTTCCGAGCAGTACTTC. The chain has TRBV18 and TRBJ2-7; TRBD1 aligns across 8 bases. V shed 3 bases and J 6 bases; nucleotides not matched to a gene: 19. In germline, CDR1 is KGHSH, CDR2 LQKENI. The CDR3 contains 18 residues.

The genes are TRBV7-2 and TRBJ2-1; D gene unclear. Between the trimmed V and J ends, which lost 2 bases and 2 bases, there was a span of 4 bases. The germline gives CDR1 SGHTA, CDR2 FQGNSA. The CDR3 extends over 13 amino acids. CDR3 sequence: CASSLSAYNEQFF. The CDR3 DNA follows: TGTGCCAGCAGCTTATCTGCCTACAATGAGCAGTTCTTC.

The chain combines TRBV30 with TRBJ2-7; 9 bases match TRBD1. The CDR3 has 15 amino acids. V lost 2 bases and J lost 6; bases outside the gene matches: 11. Germline assignment: CDR1 GTSNPN and CDR2 SVGIG (reference sequence). In DNA form, the CDR3 reads TGTGCCTGGAGTCCATCGGACAGGGGTGTTAGCGAGCAGTACTTC. It is translated as CAWSPSDRGVSEQYF.

The chain is built from TRBV6-5 and TRBJ2-7; no definite D call. The germline gives CDR1 MNHEY, CDR2 SVGAGI. With 7 bases removed from V and 1 base from J, the gap between germline ends came to 11 bases. This CDR3 is 13 amino acids long. The CDR3 loop reads CASTSRISYEQYF. In nucleotides, the CDR3 is TGTGCCAGCACTAGTAGGATTTCCTACGAGCAGTACTTC.

The chain uses TRBV4-1 and TRBJ1-2; D perhaps matches TRBD1 (6 bases). In germline, CDR1 is MGHRA, CDR2 YSYEKL. Deletions cut 3 bases from V and 4 bases from J, with 15 bases between. This CDR3 contains 15 residues. DNA of the CDR3: TGCGCCAGCAGCCAGTTTACAGGGCCCGGCTATGGCTACACCTTC. Amino acids: CASSQFTGPGYGYTF.

The chain uses TRBV7-9 and TRBJ1-1; TRBD1 matches 12 bases. CDR3 length: 16 amino acids. The germline V gene encodes CDR1 SEHNR and CDR2 FQNEAQ (reference sequence). Trimming removed 5 bases from V and 8 bases from J; junction bases left unmatched: 12. CDR3 bases: TGTGCCAGCAGCCCCTTACCGGGACAGGGGGCCGAGGAAGCTTTCTTT. This codes for CASSPLPGQGAEEAFF.

The chain couples TRBV28 to TRBJ2-1, with D possibly TRBD2 on 6 matching bases. The CDR3 extends over 14 amino acids. V dropped 7 bases and J dropped 3 bases, with 13 bases sitting between them. Germline CDR1 reads MDHEN; CDR2 reads SYDVKM. Here the CDR3 reads CASKGGPYYNEQFF. CDR3 in DNA: TGTGCCAGCAAAGGAGGGCCCTACTACAATGAGCAGTTCTTC.

The chain links TRBV29-1 to TRBJ2-1; D perhaps matches TRBD1 (5 bases). CDR3 length equals 14 residues. The germline V and J ends were trimmed by 2 bases and 5 bases, with 13 bases remaining between them. Germline CDR1 SQVTM, CDR2 ANQGSEA. CDR3 coding DNA: TGCAGCGTTGAAAAGGGGTACCGGGACAATGAGCAGTTCTTC. This encodes CSVEKGYRDNEQFF.

This chain connects TRBV4-1 to TRBJ1-6, with a possible D match to TRBD1 (5 bases). CDR1 is MGHRA, CDR2 YSYEKL, per germline. The CDR3 is made up of 17 amino acids. V lost 3 bases and J 9 bases, leaving 21 bases between the germline ends. Here the CDR3 DNA reads TGCGCCAGCAGCCAGCTGTTGACAGCTACTTCAAGTTCACCCCTCCACTTT. Its translation: CASSQLLTATSSSPLHF.

Here the CDR3 reads CAWTRGSYNEQFF. As DNA, the CDR3 is TGTGCCTGGACCCGGGGTTCCTACAATGAGCAGTTCTTC. The chain links TRBV30 to TRBJ2-1; D is perhaps TRBD2 (5 bases). In germline, CDR1 is GTSNPN, CDR2 SVGIG (reference sequence). With 4 bases removed from V and 1 base from J, the gap between germline ends came to 8 bases. CDR3 size: 13 residues. Full variable domain (rest looked up from reference TRBV30 and TRBJ2-1): SQTIHQWPATLVQPVGSPLSLECTVEGTSNPNLYWYRQAAGRGLQLLFYSVGIGQISSEVPQNLSASRPQDRQFILSSKKLLLSDSGFYLCAWTRGSYNEQFFGPGTRLTVL.

The J gene is TRBJ2-7, the V gene TRBV6-1, with 8 bases matching TRBD2. CDR1 and CDR2 (germline): MNHNS, SASEGT. V was pared by 6 bases and J by 1 base, with 5 bases of the junction left unmatched. The length of the CDR3 is 14 residues. CDR3 nucleotide sequence: TGTGCCAGCAGGGTCGGGGGGGGATCCTACGAGCAGTACTTC. Its protein is CASRVGGGSYEQYF.

The rearrangement uses TRBV7-9 and TRBJ2-1; D is ambiguous. Trimming removed 3 bases at V and 6 bases at J, with 3 bases between. Germline-derived CDR1 and CDR2 are SEHNR and FQNEAQ (reference sequence). CDR3 length: 11 residues. CDR3 nucleotide sequence: TGTGCCAGCAGCTTCGTCAATGAGCAGTTCTTC. Translated: CASSFVNEQFF.

Remarks on this clone: The junction departs from the called germline gene at one end, perhaps through a read error. This rearrangement joins TRBV7-9 to TRBJ2-7; D gene unclear. Germline V gene sequence: CDR1 SEHNR, CDR2 FQNEAQ (reference sequence). The CDR3 covers 13 residues. The CDR3 coding sequence is TGTTCCAGCAGCTTAGGTCAGTCCTACGAGCAGTACTTC. Encoded protein: CSSSLGQSYEQYF.

A single count supports this clone. CDR3: CASSPNVAAEQFF. The CDR3 bases are TGTGCCAGCAGCCCCAATGTAGCGGCTGAGCAGTTCTTC. V gene TRBV7-9 combines with J gene TRBJ2-1, with D tentatively TRBD2 (6 bases). CDR1 SEHNR and CDR2 FQNEAQ come from the germline V gene (reference sequence). The V end was cut by 5 bases, the J end by 9 bases, with 14 bases between. The CDR3 is made up of 13 amino acids.

This clone came up once. CDR3: CASTPGGYNEQFF. In DNA form, the CDR3 reads TGTGCCAGCACTCCCGGAGGGTATAATGAGCAGTTCTTC. The chain employs TRBV6-5 and TRBJ2-1; possibly TRBD2 for D (6 bases). V lost 7 bases to trimming and J lost 7 bases, with 14 bases between them. CDR3 size: 13 residues. Germline V gene sequence: CDR1 MNHEY, CDR2 SVGAGI.

The genes are TRBV10-3 and TRBJ2-2; 7 positions match TRBD2. CDR1 ENHRY and CDR2 SYGVKD come from the germline V gene. CDR3 size: 12 residues. Unmatched junction bases numbered 6, after V lost 9 bases and J lost 8 bases. The CDR3 spells CAIPGLSGELFF. DNA of the CDR3: TGTGCCATACCGGGACTATCTGGGGAGCTGTTTTTT.

The chain combines TRBV19 with TRBJ2-7; 13 nucleotides align to TRBD2. V was clipped by 3 bases and J by 2 bases; unmatched bases: 16. The CDR3 is 20 residues long. In germline, CDR1 is LNHDA, CDR2 SQIVND (reference sequence). In DNA, the CDR3 is TGTGCCAGTAGTATTCGGTCCCGAGGGGGACTAGCGGGACCTCCCTACGAGCAGTACTTC. It specifies CASSIRSRGGLAGPPYEQYF.

J is TRBJ1-1 and V is TRBV10-3, with TRBD1 matching over 8 bases. CDR3 length: 19 amino acids. Germline V gene data show CDR1 as ENHRY and CDR2 as SYGVKD. V was pared by 0 bases and J by 3 bases, with 15 bases of the junction left unmatched. The CDR3: CAISESSPGQVTSYTEAFF. The CDR3 DNA reads TGTGCCATCAGTGAGTCGTCTCCGGGACAGGTAACGTCGTACACTGAAGCTTTCTTT.

This chain joins TRBV30 and TRBJ2-1; 8 bases map to TRBD2. Trimming removed 3 bases from V and 7 bases from J; junction bases left unmatched: 8. This CDR3 has 14 residues. Germline V gene lookup returns CDR1 GTSNPN and CDR2 SVGIG (reference sequence). The CDR3 protein is CAWRASGRRNEQFF. Here the CDR3 DNA reads TGTGCCTGGAGGGCTAGCGGGCGGCGGAATGAGCAGTTCTTC.